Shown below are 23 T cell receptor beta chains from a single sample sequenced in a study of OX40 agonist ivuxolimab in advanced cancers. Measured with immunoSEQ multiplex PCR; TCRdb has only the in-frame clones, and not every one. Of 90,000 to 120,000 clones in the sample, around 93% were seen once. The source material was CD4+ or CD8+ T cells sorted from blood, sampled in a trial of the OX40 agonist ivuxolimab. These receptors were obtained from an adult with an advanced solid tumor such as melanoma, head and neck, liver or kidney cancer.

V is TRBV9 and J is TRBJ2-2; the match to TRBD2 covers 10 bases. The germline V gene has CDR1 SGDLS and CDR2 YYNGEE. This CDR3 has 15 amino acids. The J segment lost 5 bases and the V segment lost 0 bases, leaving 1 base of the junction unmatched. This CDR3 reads CASSVVSGGTGELFF. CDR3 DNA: TGTGCCAGCAGCGTAGTTAGCGGGGGGACCGGGGAGCTGTTTTTT.

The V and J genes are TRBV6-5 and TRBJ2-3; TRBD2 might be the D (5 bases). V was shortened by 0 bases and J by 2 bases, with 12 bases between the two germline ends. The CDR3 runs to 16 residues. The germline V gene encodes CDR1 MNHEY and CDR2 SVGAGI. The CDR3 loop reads CASSYSGAVYTDTQYF. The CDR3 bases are TGTGCCAGCAGTTACTCCGGAGCGGTTTACACAGATACGCAGTATTTT.

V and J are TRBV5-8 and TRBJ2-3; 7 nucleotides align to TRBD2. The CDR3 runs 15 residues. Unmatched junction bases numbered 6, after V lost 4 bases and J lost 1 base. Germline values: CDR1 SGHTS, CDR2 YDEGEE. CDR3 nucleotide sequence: TGTGCCAGCAGCGTCCGGGAGGCTGGCACAGATACGCAGTATTTT. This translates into CASSVREAGTDTQYF.

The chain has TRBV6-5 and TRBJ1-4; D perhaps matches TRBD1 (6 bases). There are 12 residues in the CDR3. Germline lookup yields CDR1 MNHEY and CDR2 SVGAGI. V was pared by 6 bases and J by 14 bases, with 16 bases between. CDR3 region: CASSLDRHRLFF. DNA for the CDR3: TGTGCCAGCAGCTTAGACAGGCACCGCCTGTTTTTT.

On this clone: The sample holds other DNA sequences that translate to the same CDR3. The CDR3 loop is CASSYSAGGSYEQYF. The CDR3 nucleotides read TGTGCCAGCAGTTACTCGGCAGGGGGATCCTACGAGCAGTACTTC. The chain recombines TRBV6-5 with TRBJ2-7; 7 nucleotides agree with TRBD1. The CDR3 extends over 15 amino acids. J lost 1 base, V lost 0 bases, and 3 bases had no gene match. Germline V CDR1 and CDR2: MNHEY, SVGAGI.

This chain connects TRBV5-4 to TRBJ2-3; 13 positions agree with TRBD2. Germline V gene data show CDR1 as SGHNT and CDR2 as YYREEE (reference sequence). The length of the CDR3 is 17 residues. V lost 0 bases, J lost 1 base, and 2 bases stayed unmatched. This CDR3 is CASSLGGTSGGTDTQYF. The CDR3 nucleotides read TGTGCCAGCAGCTTGGGGGGGACTAGCGGGGGCACAGATACGCAGTATTTT. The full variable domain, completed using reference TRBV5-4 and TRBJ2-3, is ETGVTQSPTHLIKTRGQQVTLRCSSQSGHNTVSWYQQALGQGPQFIFQYYREEENGRGNFPPRFSGLQFPNYSSELNVNALELDDSALYLCASSLGGTSGGTDTQYFGPGTRLTVL.

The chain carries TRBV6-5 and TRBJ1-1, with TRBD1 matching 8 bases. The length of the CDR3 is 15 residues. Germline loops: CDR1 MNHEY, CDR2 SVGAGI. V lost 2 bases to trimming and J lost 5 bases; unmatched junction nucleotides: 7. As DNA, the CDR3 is TGTGCCAGCAGTTACCACCCTGGACAGGGAACTGAAGCTTTCTTT. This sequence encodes CASSYHPGQGTEAFF.

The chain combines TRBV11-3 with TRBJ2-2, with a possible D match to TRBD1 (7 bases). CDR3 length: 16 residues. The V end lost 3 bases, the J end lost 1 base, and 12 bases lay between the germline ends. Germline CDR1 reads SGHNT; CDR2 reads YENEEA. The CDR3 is CASSLSRGVNTGELFF. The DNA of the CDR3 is TGTGCCAGCAGCTTGAGCAGGGGGGTGAACACCGGGGAGCTGTTTTTT.

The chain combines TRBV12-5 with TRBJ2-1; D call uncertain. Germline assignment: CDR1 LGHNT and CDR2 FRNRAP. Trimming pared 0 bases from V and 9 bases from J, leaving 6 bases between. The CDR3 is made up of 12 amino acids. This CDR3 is CASGLVTVEQFF. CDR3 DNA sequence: TGTGCTAGTGGTTTGGTCACAGTTGAGCAGTTCTTC.

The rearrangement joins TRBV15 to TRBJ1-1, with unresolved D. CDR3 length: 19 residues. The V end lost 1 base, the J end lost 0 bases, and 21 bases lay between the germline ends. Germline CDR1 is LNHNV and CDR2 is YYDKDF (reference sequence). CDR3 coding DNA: TGTGCCACCAGCAGAGGAGCGGCCAGGACTTGGCTTATGAACACTGAAGCTTTCTTT. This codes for CATSRGAARTWLMNTEAFF.

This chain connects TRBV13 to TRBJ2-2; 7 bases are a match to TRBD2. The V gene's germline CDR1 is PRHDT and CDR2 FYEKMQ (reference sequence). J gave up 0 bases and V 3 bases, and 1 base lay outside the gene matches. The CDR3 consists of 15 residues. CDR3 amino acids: CASSLGGSNTGELFF. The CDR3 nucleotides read TGTGCCAGCAGCTTGGGGGGGTCGAACACCGGGGAGCTGTTTTTT. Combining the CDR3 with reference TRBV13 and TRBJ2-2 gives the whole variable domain AAGVIQSPRHLIKEKRETATLKCYPIPRHDTVYWYQQGPGQDPQFLISFYEKMQSDKGSIPDRFSAQQFSDYHSELNMSSLELGDSALYFCASSLGGSNTGELFFGEGSRLTVL.

Here the CDR3 reads CASGGLQETQYF. The DNA for the CDR3 is TGTGCCAGCGGGGGGCTTCAAGAGACCCAGTACTTC. The rearrangement links TRBV11-2 to TRBJ2-5; either TRBD1 or TRBD2 may supply D (6 bases each). The CDR3 runs to 12 residues. Germline CDR1 reads SGHAT; CDR2 reads FQNNGV. Trimming shortened V by 8 bases and J by 2 bases, and 9 bases separated the two germline ends. Looking up the rest from reference TRBV11-2 and TRBJ2-5 gives the full variable domain: EAGVAQSPRYKIIEKRQSVAFWCNPISGHATLYWYQQILGQGPKLLIQFQNNGVVDDSQLPKDRFSAERLKGVDSTLKIQPAKLEDSAVYLCASGGLQETQYFGPGTRLLVL.

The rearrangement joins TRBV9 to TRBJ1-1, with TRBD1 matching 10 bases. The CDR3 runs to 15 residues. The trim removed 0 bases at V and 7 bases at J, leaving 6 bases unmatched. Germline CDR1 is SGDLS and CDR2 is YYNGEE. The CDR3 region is CASSVGDRGRDEAFF. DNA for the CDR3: TGTGCCAGCAGCGTAGGAGACAGGGGGCGCGATGAAGCTTTCTTT.

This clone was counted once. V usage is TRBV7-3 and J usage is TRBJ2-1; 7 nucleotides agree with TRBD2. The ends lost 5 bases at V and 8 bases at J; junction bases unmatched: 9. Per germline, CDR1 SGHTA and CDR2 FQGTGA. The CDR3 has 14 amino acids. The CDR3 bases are TGTGCCAGCAGCCCCCGGGACTACACGGATGAGCAGTTCTTC. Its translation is CASSPRDYTDEQFF.

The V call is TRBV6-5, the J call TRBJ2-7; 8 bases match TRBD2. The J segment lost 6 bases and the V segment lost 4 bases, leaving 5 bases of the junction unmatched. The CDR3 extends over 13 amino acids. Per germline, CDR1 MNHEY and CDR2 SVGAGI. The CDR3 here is CASSSALAGEQYF. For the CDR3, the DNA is TGTGCCAGCAGTTCGGCCCTAGCGGGCGAGCAGTACTTC.

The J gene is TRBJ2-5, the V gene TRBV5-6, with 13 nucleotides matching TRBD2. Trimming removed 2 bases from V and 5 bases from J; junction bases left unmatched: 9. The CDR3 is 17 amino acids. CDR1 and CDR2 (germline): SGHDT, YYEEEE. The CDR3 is CASSFRLAGGVGETQYF. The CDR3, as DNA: TGTGCCAGCAGCTTTAGACTAGCGGGAGGAGTAGGGGAGACCCAGTACTTC.

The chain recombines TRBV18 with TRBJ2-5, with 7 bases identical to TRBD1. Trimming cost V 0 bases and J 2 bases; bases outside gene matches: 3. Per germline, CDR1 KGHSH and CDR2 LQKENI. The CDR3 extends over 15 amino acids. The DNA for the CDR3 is TGTGCCAGCTCACCACCGGGACAGTCTCAAGAGACCCAGTACTTC. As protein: CASSPPGQSQETQYF.

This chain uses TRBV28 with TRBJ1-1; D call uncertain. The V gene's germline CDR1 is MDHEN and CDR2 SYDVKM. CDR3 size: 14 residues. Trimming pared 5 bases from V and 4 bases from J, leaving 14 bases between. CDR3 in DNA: TGTGCCAGCAGTCAAACGCATACGGTCACTGAAGCTTTCTTT. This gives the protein CASSQTHTVTEAFF.

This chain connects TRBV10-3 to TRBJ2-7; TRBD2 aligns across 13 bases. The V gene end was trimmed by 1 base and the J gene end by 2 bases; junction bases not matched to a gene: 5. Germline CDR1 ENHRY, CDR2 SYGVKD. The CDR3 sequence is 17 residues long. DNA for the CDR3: TGTGCCATCAGTGAGTTCTGGACTAGCGGGGGAACCTACGAGCAGTACTTC. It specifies CAISEFWTSGGTYEQYF.

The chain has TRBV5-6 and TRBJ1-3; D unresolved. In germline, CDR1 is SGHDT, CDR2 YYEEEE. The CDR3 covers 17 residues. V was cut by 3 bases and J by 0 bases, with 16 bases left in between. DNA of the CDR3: TGTGCCAGCAGCTCCGCAGGCCCAGAGCCCTCTGGAAACACCATATATTTT. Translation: CASSSAGPEPSGNTIYF.

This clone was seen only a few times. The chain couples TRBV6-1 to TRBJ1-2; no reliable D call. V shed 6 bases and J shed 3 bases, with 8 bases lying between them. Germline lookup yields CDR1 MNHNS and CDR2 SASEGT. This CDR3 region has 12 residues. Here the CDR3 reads CASSGEYYGYTF. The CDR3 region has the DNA TGTGCCAGCAGCGGCGAGTACTATGGCTACACCTTC.

The chain's CDR3 is CASSLVLGTYEQYF. The DNA of the CDR3 is TGTGCCAGCAGCTTAGTTTTGGGAACCTACGAGCAGTACTTC. The rearrangement uses TRBV7-2 and TRBJ2-7; D unresolved. With 1 base removed from V and 2 bases from J, the gap between germline ends came to 9 bases. This CDR3 spans 14 amino acids. Germline lookup yields CDR1 SGHTA and CDR2 FQGNSA.

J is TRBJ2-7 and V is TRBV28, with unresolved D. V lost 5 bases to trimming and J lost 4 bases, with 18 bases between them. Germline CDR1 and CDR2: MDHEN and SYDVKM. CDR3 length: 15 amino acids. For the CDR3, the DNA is TGTGCCAGCAGTCCTTCCATTCCCGGTTTGTACGAGCAGTACTTC. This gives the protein CASSPSIPGLYEQYF.